This T cell receptor beta chain was documented in a study of shared clonotypes between healthy human individuals. Germline V gene lookup returns CDR1 MNHEY and CDR2 SMNVEV (reference sequence). Trimming took 6 bases from V and 5 from J, leaving 17 bases between them. The CDR3 extends over 15 amino acids. In regard to this clone: The target antigen is unknown.

Whole-study results and caveats: Researchers sampled only blood; tissue repertoires likely differ.

Unsorted PBMCs provided DNA that was sequenced on ten immunoSEQ deep assay plates. Sequenced by immunoSEQ multiplex PCR; TCRdb stores in-frame clones only, minus some. The table lists 450,000 to 550,000 clones, around 79% of them singletons, with about an eighth in the top ten. Material: PBMCs. The chain combines TRBV27 with TRBJ2-1, with TRBD1 as a possible D gene (5 bases). This sequence originates from a woman aged 40 to 50 in good health. Some clones in this sample may be carry-over from other donors' samples. For the CDR3, the DNA is TGTGCCAGCAGAAAAGGGGCGGTGCAAAACAATGAGCAGTTCTTC. Encoded protein: CASRKGAVQNNEQFF.